The entry below describes one T cell receptor (beta chain). Its antigen is unknown. A read error may be the cause here, since a much bigger clone is one base away. This entry comes from a study of molecular identifiers for immune sequencing clone quantification. Using 10%, 30% or 50% RNA, naive CD8 libraries were derived from about 20,000 to 1,000,000 sorted cells. TCRdb re-called the PCR reads through MiXCR, storing one row per CDR3 protein. The sample shows hundreds of thousands of distinct CDR3 sequences, around 25% of them seen only once. Regarding the study as a whole: Underestimation of highly expanded clone sizes could arise where identical TCR molecules share a barcode. More than 97% of effector molecules, versus under 1% of naive-cell molecules, belonged to clones above 20 RNA copies.

From germline, CDR1 is SQVTM and CDR2 ANQGSEA. The CDR3 loop spans 13 amino acids. The sequence was collected from a human donor in good health. Some libraries in this study had Jurkat cell RNA spiked in. The sequenced sample consisted of naive CD8+ T cells from blood, with Jurkat cell RNA spiked in. This sample's subset: FACS-sorted CD8+CD4-CCR7+CD45RA+ naive T cells. The rearrangement uses TRBV29-1 and TRBJ2-2; 8 nucleotides align to TRBD2. DNA of the CDR3: TGCAGCGTAGCGGGGGAGAACACCAGGGAGCTGTTTTTT. It codes for CSVAGENTRELFF.